This entry lists 21 T cell receptor beta chains sequenced from one sample in a study of T-cell memory formation after mild COVID-19. In TCRdb, the 5' RACE reads were re-called with MiXCR into one record per CDR3 protein. The data hold about 310,000 distinct CDR3 sequences, with around 19% observed a single time. Specimen: PBMCs or a T cell subset sorted from them (not recorded which). The receptors were gathered from a young man who had mild COVID-19 (a few samples of this study predate the infection). Cell type and time point are not known.

In its sample, this clonotype was seen once. The V and J genes are TRBV20-1 and TRBJ2-3, with D possibly matching TRBD1 (7 bases). V was pared by 6 bases and J by 2 bases, with 9 bases between. This CDR3 has 12 residues. Germline lookup yields CDR1 DFQATT and CDR2 SNEGSKA (reference sequence). For the CDR3, the DNA is TGCAGTGCCAGGGGGGTCACAGATACGCAGTATTTT. This codes for CSARGVTDTQYF.

The V gene is TRBV11-2, the J gene TRBJ2-1; possibly TRBD2 for D (5 bases). The CDR3 is 16 amino acids. V lost 0 bases and J 2 bases, leaving 11 bases between the germline ends. Per the germline V gene, CDR1 is SGHAT and CDR2 is FQNNGV. The CDR3: CASSLDLWTPYNEQFF. CDR3 DNA sequence: TGTGCCAGCAGCTTAGATTTATGGACTCCCTACAATGAGCAGTTCTTC. The full variable domain, in which reference TRBV11-2 and TRBJ2-1 provide the parts outside the CDR3, is EAGVAQSPRYKIIEKRQSVAFWCNPISGHATLYWYQQILGQGPKLLIQFQNNGVVDDSQLPKDRFSAERLKGVDSTLKIQPAKLEDSAVYLCASSLDLWTPYNEQFFGPGTRLTVL.

At least ten counts were recorded for this clonotype. V usage is TRBV12-3 or TRBV12-4 and J usage is TRBJ2-5; 9 bases line up with TRBD2. The CDR3 is 15 amino acids. V gave up 5 bases and J gave up 8 bases; unmatched junction bases: 12. The CDR3: CASSPPQGLAGTQYF. DNA of the CDR3: TGTGCCAGCAGTCCCCCACAGGGTCTAGCGGGAACCCAGTACTTC.

This chain links TRBV7-9 with TRBJ2-1; unclear D gene. Trimming shortened V by 1 base and J by 13 bases, and 17 bases separated the two germline ends. This CDR3 spans 14 amino acids. Germline CDR1 and CDR2: SEHNR and FQNEAQ (reference sequence). CDR3 bases: TGTGCCAGCAGCTTAGATGCCGGGCCCTTTAGTCAGTTCTTC. It is translated as CASSLDAGPFSQFF.

This clonotype was counted only a few times. V and J are TRBV20-1 and TRBJ2-7; a weak D match, TRBD1 (6 bases). The CDR3 is 11 amino acids. Trimming left V 5 bases short and J 5 bases short, with 10 bases between. Germline loops: CDR1 DFQATT, CDR2 SNEGSKA (reference sequence). The DNA of the CDR3 is TGCAGTGCTCAGGGGTCCGACGAGCAGTACTTC. It is translated as CSAQGSDEQYF.

Here the CDR3 reads CASTPGKISGTGELFF. The CDR3 DNA is TGTGCCAGCACCCCCGGGAAGATTAGTGGAACCGGGGAGCTGTTTTTT. This sequence joins TRBV12-3 or TRBV12-4 and TRBJ2-2, with a tentative D call TRBD2 (5 bases). The CDR3 totals 16 residues. V shed 7 bases and J shed 5 bases, with 20 bases lying between them.

In its sample, this clonotype was seen a few times. The V gene is TRBV4-1, the J gene TRBJ2-2; maybe TRBD1 (5 bases). Germline lookup yields CDR1 MGHRA and CDR2 YSYEKL. The V and J ends lost 0 bases and 5 bases respectively, with 10 bases between them. The CDR3 has 15 amino acids. Here the CDR3 reads CASSQDKRGTGELFF. CDR3 DNA: TGCGCCAGCAGCCAAGATAAAAGGGGTACCGGGGAGCTGTTTTTT.

The rearrangement links TRBV7-9 to TRBJ1-1; D gene ambiguous. CDR1 and CDR2 from the germline V gene are SEHNR and FQNEAQ (reference sequence). Trimming removed 4 bases at V and 4 bases at J, with 16 bases between. The CDR3 consists of 15 residues. The CDR3 coding sequence is TGTGCCAGCAGCTCTCTCCCCCAGGCCCTCACTGAAGCTTTCTTT. Translating it yields CASSSLPQALTEAFF. Together with reference TRBV7-9 and TRBJ1-1, the CDR3 gives the full variable domain: DTGVSQNPRHKITKRGQNVTFRCDPISEHNRLYWYRQTLGQGPEFLTYFQNEAQLEKSRLLSDRFSAERPKGSFSTLEIQRTEQGDSAMYLCASSSLPQALTEAFFGQGTRLTVV.

This clonotype turned up a few times. The CDR3 nucleotides read TGTGCCAGCAGCCCATTCGGCAATCAGCCCCAGCATTTT. This gives the protein CASSPFGNQPQHF. The chain couples TRBV11-2 to TRBJ1-5, with D uncertain. This CDR3 has 13 residues. Trimming stripped 5 bases from V and 2 bases from J, with 7 bases between. Germline CDR1 reads SGHAT; CDR2 reads FQNNGV.

This sequence joins TRBV7-2 and TRBJ2-1; TRBD1 matches at 9 bases. The J segment lost 7 bases and the V segment lost 5 bases, leaving 9 bases of the junction unmatched. The length of the CDR3 is 15 residues. Germline lookup yields CDR1 SGHTA and CDR2 FQGNSA. CDR3 DNA: TGTGCCAGCAGCCAACAGGGGGCTAAAGTAAATGAGCAGTTCTTC. Its protein product is CASSQQGAKVNEQFF.

The rearrangement uses TRBV4-1 and TRBJ2-6; D is undetermined. Looked up from germline, CDR1 is MGHRA and CDR2 is YSYEKL. V was shortened by 2 bases and J by 4 bases, with 6 bases between the two germline ends. The CDR3 has 14 residues. CDR3 amino acids: CASSQPTGANVLTF. The CDR3 bases are TGCGCCAGCAGCCAACCGACCGGGGCCAACGTCCTGACTTTC.

The chain combines TRBV29-1 with TRBJ1-1; D gene ambiguous. The CDR3 spans 13 residues. Germline CDR1 reads SQVTM; CDR2 reads ANQGSEA. Trimming removed 4 bases at V and 1 base at J, with 10 bases between. As DNA, the CDR3 is TGCAGCGTTGGTCTCGGTGGGAACACTGAAGCTTTCTTT. As protein: CSVGLGGNTEAFF.

In this sample, this clonotype turned up a few times. This chain links TRBV4-2 with TRBJ2-4; D remains unclear. Germline V lookup: CDR1 LGHNA, CDR2 YNFKEQ. CDR3 length: 16 residues. V lost 6 bases and J 8 bases, leaving 23 bases between the germline ends. CDR3 in DNA: TGTGCCAGCAGTCATCGTCTAGGCCTTAAGAACCACATTCAGTACTTC. It specifies CASSHRLGLKNHIQYF.

The genes are TRBV20-1 and TRBJ1-5; TRBD1 might be the D (6 bases). V lost 4 bases and J lost 0, with 7 bases in between. The germline V gene encodes CDR1 DFQATT and CDR2 SNEGSKA (reference sequence). The CDR3 runs to 13 residues. This CDR3 is CSATGDSNQPQHF. In DNA, the CDR3 is TGCAGTGCTACAGGGGATAGCAATCAGCCCCAGCATTTT.

The sample holds a few counts of this clonotype. The rearrangement joins TRBV5-1 to TRBJ2-2; D gene ambiguous. Per the germline V gene, CDR1 is SGHRS and CDR2 is YFSETQ. The V and J ends lost 2 bases and 6 bases respectively, with 14 bases between them. There are 15 residues in the CDR3. CDR3 nucleotides: TGCGCCAGCAGCTTTCAAGGGTTGACCGCCGGGGAGCTGTTTTTT. Its translation: CASSFQGLTAGELFF.

V usage is TRBV6-6 and J usage is TRBJ1-4, with a possible D match to TRBD1 (6 bases). Per the germline V gene, CDR1 is MNHNY and CDR2 is SVGAGI (reference sequence). CDR3 length: 16 residues. Trimming removed 5 bases at V and 2 bases at J, with 15 bases between. The CDR3 sequence: CASSPDRTGTNEKLFF. In DNA, the CDR3 is TGTGCCAGCAGTCCCGACAGGACGGGCACTAATGAAAAACTGTTTTTT.

The genes are TRBV7-2 and TRBJ1-6; TRBD1 matches at 7 bases. This CDR3 spans 15 amino acids. Unmatched junction bases numbered 10, after V lost 5 bases and J lost 9 bases. Germline V gene data show CDR1 as SGHTA and CDR2 as FQGNSA. CDR3: CASSARTGFGSPLHF. The DNA for the CDR3 is TGTGCCAGCAGCGCCCGGACAGGTTTTGGTTCACCCCTCCACTTT. Using reference TRBV7-2 and TRBJ1-6 for the parts outside the CDR3, the full variable domain is GAGVSQSPSNKVTEKGKDVELRCDPISGHTALYWYRQSLGQGLEFLIYFQGNSAPDKSGLPSDRFSAERTGGSVSTLTIQRTQQEDSAVYLCASSARTGFGSPLHFGNGTRLTVT.

The CDR3 DNA follows: TGTGCCAGCAGCCCCCCCACAGGCAATGGGAACACTGAAGCTTTCTTT. Translation: CASSPPTGNGNTEAFF. The chain recombines TRBV28 with TRBJ1-1; a possible D gene is TRBD1 (5 bases). Germline CDR1 reads MDHEN; CDR2 reads SYDVKM. V was trimmed by 6 bases and J by 1 base, leaving 18 bases between them. CDR3 length: 16 residues. Based on the CDR3 plus reference TRBV28 and TRBJ1-1, the full variable domain is DVKVTQSSRYLVKRTGEKVFLECVQDMDHENMFWYRQDPGLGLRLIYFSYDVKMKEKGDIPEGYSVSREKKERFSLILESASTNQTSMYLCASSPPTGNGNTEAFFGQGTRLTVV.

This clonotype was counted only a few times. This chain connects TRBV7-3 to TRBJ2-1; 11 nucleotides align to TRBD2. CDR1 and CDR2 (germline): SGHTA, FQGTGA. J gave up 5 bases and V 5 bases, and 5 bases lay outside the gene matches. This CDR3 is 15 amino acids long. The CDR3 bases are TGTGCCAGCAGCCTCAGACTAGCGGGGAACAATGAGCAGTTCTTC. Its translation is CASSLRLAGNNEQFF.

This chain uses TRBV6-1 with TRBJ2-1, with D perhaps matching TRBD1 or TRBD2 (7 bases each). V was pared by 7 bases and J by 4 bases, with 20 bases between. CDR1 and CDR2 (germline): MNHNS, SASEGT. CDR3 length: 16 residues. The CDR3: CASIKGGGTAYNEQFF. The CDR3 DNA reads TGTGCCAGCATCAAGGGGGGGGGGACAGCTTACAATGAGCAGTTCTTC.

There are a few counts of this clonotype. V and J are TRBV20-1 and TRBJ2-5, with 8 bases aligning to TRBD2. The ends lost 6 bases at V and 1 base at J; junction bases unmatched: 10. This CDR3 has 15 amino acids. Germline loops: CDR1 DFQATT, CDR2 SNEGSKA (reference sequence). The CDR3 region is CSASLGAGAQETQYF. CDR3 sequence (DNA): TGCAGTGCCAGCCTGGGAGCGGGGGCCCAAGAGACCCAGTACTTC.